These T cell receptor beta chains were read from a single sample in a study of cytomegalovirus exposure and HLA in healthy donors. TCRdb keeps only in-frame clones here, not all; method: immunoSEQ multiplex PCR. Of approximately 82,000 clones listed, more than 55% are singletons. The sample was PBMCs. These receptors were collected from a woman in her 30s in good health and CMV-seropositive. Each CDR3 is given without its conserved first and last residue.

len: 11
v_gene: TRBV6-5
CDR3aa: ASSTTGVTEAF

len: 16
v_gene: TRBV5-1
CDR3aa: ASPFRQGGKSYNSPLH

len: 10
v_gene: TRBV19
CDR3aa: ASQDRPYGYT

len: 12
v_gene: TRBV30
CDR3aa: AWMNRDRGPSYT

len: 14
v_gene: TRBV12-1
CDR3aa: ASSSFGQGCNQPQH

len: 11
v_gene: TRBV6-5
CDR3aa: ASSLVLSGELF

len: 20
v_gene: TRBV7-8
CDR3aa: ASSLDPGTGVALDYWNTEAF

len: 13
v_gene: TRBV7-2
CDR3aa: ASSPREGVNTEAF

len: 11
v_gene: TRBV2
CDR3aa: ASRRQGPDTQY

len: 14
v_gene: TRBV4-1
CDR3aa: ASSQVRGQTYNEQF

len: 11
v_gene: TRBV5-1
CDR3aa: ASSTGTGETQY

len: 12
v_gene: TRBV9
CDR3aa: ASSQRTANYGYT

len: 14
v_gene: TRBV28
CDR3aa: ASSLAGRNRVEDYT

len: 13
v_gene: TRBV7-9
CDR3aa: ASSRWDGTGPEAF

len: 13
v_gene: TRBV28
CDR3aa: ASSRGDRLNTEAF

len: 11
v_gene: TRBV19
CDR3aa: ASTTAQGEKLF

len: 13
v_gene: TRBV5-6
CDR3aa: ASSLGTGAGTPLH

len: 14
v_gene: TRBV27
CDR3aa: ASLPYGGASYNEQF

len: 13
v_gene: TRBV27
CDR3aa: ASSSEGAAGNTIY

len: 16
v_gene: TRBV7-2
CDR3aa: ASSLLMSAGGLNSPLH

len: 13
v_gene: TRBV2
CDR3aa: ASSQLASSTDTQY

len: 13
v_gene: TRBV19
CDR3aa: ASSTLGGGANEQF

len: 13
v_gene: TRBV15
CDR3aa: ATSSIGGPSNEQF

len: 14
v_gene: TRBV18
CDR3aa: ASSQQGSSYNSPLH

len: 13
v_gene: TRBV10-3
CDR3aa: AISVGDSHNSPLH

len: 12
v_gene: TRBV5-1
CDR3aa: ASSLGTANTEAF

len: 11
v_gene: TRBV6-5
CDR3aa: ASNEGRGEKLF

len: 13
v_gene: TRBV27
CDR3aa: ASSFVQGHTDTQY

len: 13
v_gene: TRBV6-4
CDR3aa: ASTRLAGDNNEQF

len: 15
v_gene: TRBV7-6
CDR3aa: ASSPRAGLSSSYEQY

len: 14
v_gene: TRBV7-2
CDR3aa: ASSLVGGGGNYEQY

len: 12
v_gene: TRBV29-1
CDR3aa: SAGQGITNEKLF

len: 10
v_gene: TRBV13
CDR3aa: ASTLGTGGYT

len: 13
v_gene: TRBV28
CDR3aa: ASSLSGGTSQPQH

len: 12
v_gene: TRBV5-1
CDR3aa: ASSIGTGEFGYT

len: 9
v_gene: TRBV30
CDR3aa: AWSTGPGYT

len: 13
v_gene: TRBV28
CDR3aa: ASSVGSNAYSPLH

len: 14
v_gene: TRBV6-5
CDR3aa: ASSYLRQGLYNEQF

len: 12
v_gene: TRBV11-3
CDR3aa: ASSLETGNSPLH

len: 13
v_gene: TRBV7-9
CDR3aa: ASSEWQGLNEKLF

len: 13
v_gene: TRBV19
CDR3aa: ASRRDRGLNTEAF